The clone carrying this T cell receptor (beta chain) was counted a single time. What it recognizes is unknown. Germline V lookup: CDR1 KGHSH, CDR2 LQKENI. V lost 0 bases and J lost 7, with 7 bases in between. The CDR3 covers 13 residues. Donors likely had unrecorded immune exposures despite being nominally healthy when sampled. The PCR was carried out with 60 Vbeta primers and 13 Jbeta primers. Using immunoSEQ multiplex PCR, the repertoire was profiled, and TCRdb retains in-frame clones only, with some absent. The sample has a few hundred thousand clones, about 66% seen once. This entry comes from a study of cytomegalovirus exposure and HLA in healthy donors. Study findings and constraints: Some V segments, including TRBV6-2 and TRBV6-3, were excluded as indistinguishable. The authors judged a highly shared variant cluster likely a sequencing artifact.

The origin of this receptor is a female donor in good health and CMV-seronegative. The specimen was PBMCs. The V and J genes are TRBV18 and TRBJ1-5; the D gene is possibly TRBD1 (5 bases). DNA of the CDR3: TGTGCCAGCTCACCACCTGGGGGGCAGCCCCAGCATTTT. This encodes CASSPPGGQPQHF.